One and the same sample provided the 19 T cell receptor beta chains below, sequenced in a study of blood T cell repertoires in COVID-19. TCRdb keeps only in-frame clones here, not all; method: immunoSEQ multiplex PCR. The sample includes more than 100,000 clones, just under 80% seen only once; the top ten take 16%. Sequencing was done on a sample of peripheral blood. The receptors were gathered from a man aged 55 to 69 with active or convalescent COVID-19.

The gene calls are TRBV6-6 and TRBJ2-4; the D gene is possibly TRBD1 (6 bases). The CDR3 spans 14 residues. The V end was cut by 2 bases, the J end by 7 bases, with 12 bases between. Germline V lookup: CDR1 MNHNY, CDR2 SVGAGI (reference sequence). CDR3 in amino acids: CASSYGGRGNIQYF. CDR3 coding DNA: TGTGCCAGCAGTTACGGAGGCAGGGGTAACATTCAGTACTTC.

The gene calls are TRBV3-1 (or the pseudogene TRBV3-2) and TRBJ2-2; 9 bases align to TRBD2. Unmatched junction bases numbered 18, after V lost 8 bases and J lost 2 bases. The CDR3 spans 19 residues. Germline V CDR1 and CDR2: LGHDT, YNNKEL (reference sequence). The CDR3 here is CASEKGGCGRGGNTGELFF. The CDR3 bases are TGTGCCAGCGAAAAAGGGGGTTGCGGGAGGGGCGGTAACACCGGGGAGCTGTTTTTT.

The rearrangement uses TRBV27 and TRBJ2-3, with 10 bases identical to TRBD1. The length of the CDR3 is 15 residues. Germline V gives CDR1 MNHEY, CDR2 SMNVEV (reference sequence). With V trimmed by 8 bases and J by 4 bases, 9 bases remained unmatched. This chain's CDR3 is CASGSGQGLPDTQYF. The DNA of the CDR3 is TGTGCCAGCGGGTCGGGACAGGGGTTGCCAGATACGCAGTATTTT.

The genes are TRBV28 and TRBJ2-7, with 10 bases that match TRBD1. CDR1 is MDHEN, CDR2 SYDVKM, per germline. V shed 6 bases, J shed 3 bases, and the junction held 5 bases outside the gene matches. This CDR3 spans 14 amino acids. In DNA form, the CDR3 reads TGTGCCAGCAGGGACAGGGGGGTGTTCTACGAGCAGTACTTC. Protein product: CASRDRGVFYEQYF.

This chain uses TRBV6-1 with TRBJ1-1; D may be TRBD1 (5 bases). This CDR3 spans 13 amino acids. Per germline, CDR1 MNHNS and CDR2 SASEGT. V shed 1 base and J shed 6 bases, with 9 bases lying between them. This CDR3 reads CASSEGQFPEAFF. The CDR3, as DNA: TGTGCCAGCAGTGAAGGACAGTTTCCTGAAGCTTTCTTT.

J is TRBJ1-2 and V is TRBV5-1; 11 nucleotides match TRBD1. The CDR3 is 17 residues long. V dropped 4 bases and J dropped 4; count of bases not matched to a gene: 12. CDR1 and CDR2 from the germline V gene are SGHRS and YFSETQ. The DNA for the CDR3 is TGCGCCAGCAGCCCGGGCACCGGGACAGGGGGATTCTATGGCTACACCTTC. Amino acid sequence: CASSPGTGTGGFYGYTF.

The sample holds one count of this clone. The rearrangement joins TRBV5-5 to TRBJ2-3; no reliable D call. CDR3 length: 15 residues. CDR1 is SGHKS and CDR2 is YYEKEE in the germline V gene (reference sequence). V was shortened by 6 bases and J by 0 bases, with 14 bases between the two germline ends. CDR3 in amino acids: CASTLRARSTDTQYF. The CDR3 DNA sequence: TGTGCCAGCACCCTACGAGCTCGGAGCACAGATACGCAGTATTTT.

The sample holds one count of this clone. The chain couples TRBV11-2 to TRBJ2-7; 9 bases line up with TRBD1. The CDR3 contains 13 residues. Trimming cost V 4 bases and J 6 bases; bases outside gene matches: 4. Germline V gene sequence: CDR1 SGHAT, CDR2 FQNNGV. The CDR3 DNA reads as TGTGCCAGCAGCTCCGGGACAGGGTTCGAGCAGTACTTC. It specifies CASSSGTGFEQYF.

The CDR3 nucleotides are TGTGCCAGCAGCTTAGGTTTCCCGGAGCGGACCGGGGAGCTGTTTTTT. Protein product: CASSLGFPERTGELFF. The chain joins TRBV11-3 to TRBJ2-2; perhaps TRBD2 as D (5 bases). Trimming left V 1 base short and J 5 bases short, with 14 bases between. Germline CDR1 is SGHNT and CDR2 is YENEEA. This CDR3 is 16 amino acids long.

This clone was recorded once. The rearrangement links TRBV5-1 to TRBJ1-1; D is possibly TRBD1 (6 bases). Germline V CDR1 and CDR2: SGHRS, YFSETQ. Deletions cut 2 bases from V and 4 bases from J, with 21 bases between. The CDR3 is 17 amino acids. The CDR3 bases are TGCGCCAGCAGCTTTTTGATGCTGGGGGGAGGGGGCACTGAAGCTTTCTTT. This translates into CASSFLMLGGGGTEAFF.

The chain combines TRBV23-1 with TRBJ2-3; 14 nucleotides line up with TRBD2. TRBV23-1 is marked as an open reading frame, function uncertain. The CDR3 extends over 21 amino acids. V lost 0 bases and J lost 2; bases outside the gene matches: 13. CDR3 in amino acids: CASSQSQGLAGVLSVTDTQYF. The CDR3 DNA follows: TGCGCCAGCAGTCAATCTCAGGGACTAGCGGGAGTACTATCGGTCACAGATACGCAGTATTTT.

This clone was seen just once. The genes are TRBV6-5 and TRBJ1-1, with 8 bases that match TRBD1. Germline V CDR1 and CDR2: MNHEY, SVGAGI. V lost 5 bases to trimming and J lost 3 bases; unmatched junction nucleotides: 8. This CDR3 has 15 residues. CDR3 residues: CASSTWTGSDTEAFF. CDR3 nucleotide sequence: TGTGCCAGCAGTACCTGGACAGGGAGTGACACTGAAGCTTTCTTT.

V and J are TRBV7-8 and TRBJ1-2; no clear D gene. The CDR3 has 13 amino acids. V was pared by 5 bases and J by 8 bases, with 15 bases between. Germline values: CDR1 SGHVS, CDR2 FQNEAQ. Here the CDR3 DNA reads TGTGCCAGCAGCCTATCCTCAATGCGAGGCTACACCTTC. Translating gives CASSLSSMRGYTF.

V usage is TRBV4-1 and J usage is TRBJ2-3; 13 positions agree with TRBD2. Germline CDR1 reads MGHRA; CDR2 reads YSYEKL. The V segment lost 4 bases and the J segment 5 bases; nucleotides outside the gene matches: 12. CDR3 size: 18 residues. Written as DNA, the CDR3 is TGCGCCAGCAGCCCCCTCGCGGGACTAGCGGGGCGAGAAGATACGCAGTATTTT. This translates into CASSPLAGLAGREDTQYF.

V usage is TRBV7-8 and J usage is TRBJ1-4; D is perhaps TRBD1 (6 bases). CDR1 is SGHVS, CDR2 FQNEAQ, per germline. The ends were cut back, 2 bases at V and 11 bases at J, with 6 bases in the middle. The CDR3 spans 11 residues. The CDR3 sequence: CASSLRGKLFF. As DNA, the CDR3 is TGTGCCAGCAGCTTAAGGGGGAAACTGTTTTTT.

The table lists this clone with a few counts. The chain couples TRBV19 to TRBJ2-3, with a possible D match to TRBD2 (6 bases). This CDR3 has 15 residues. V lost 2 bases and J 9 bases, leaving 18 bases between the germline ends. From germline, CDR1 is LNHDA and CDR2 SQIVND (reference sequence). The CDR3 here is CASSIQIGAGGTQYF. Here the CDR3 DNA reads TGTGCCAGTAGTATACAAATTGGGGCTGGAGGGACGCAGTATTTT. Complete variable domain (other parts from reference TRBV19 and TRBJ2-3): DGGITQSPKYLFRKEGQNVTLSCEQNLNHDAMYWYRQDPGQGLRLIYYSQIVNDFQKGDIAEGYSVSREKKESFPLTVTSAQKNPTAFYLCASSIQIGAGGTQYFGPGTRLTVL.

This clone was found once. CDR3 coding DNA: TGTGCCAGCAGAATACCGGGACAGGCATACGAGCAGTACTTC. It encodes CASRIPGQAYEQYF. This sequence joins TRBV28 and TRBJ2-7; 8 nucleotides line up with TRBD1. This CDR3 has 14 amino acids. The V gene's germline CDR1 is MDHEN and CDR2 SYDVKM. V shed 6 bases and J 4 bases; nucleotides not matched to a gene: 8.

The J gene is TRBJ2-7, the V gene TRBV10-3, with 12 positions matching TRBD2. CDR3 length: 16 residues. Germline trimming cut 4 bases from V and 3 bases from J; bases unmatched to any gene: 7. The V gene's germline CDR1 is ENHRY and CDR2 SYGVKD. DNA of the CDR3: TGTGCCATCAGTGGTTCGACTAGCGGGAGTCACTACGAGCAGTACTTC. Its translation is CAISGSTSGSHYEQYF.

The V gene is TRBV4-2, the J gene TRBJ1-3, with D possibly TRBD1 on 6 matching bases. Between the trimmed V and J ends, which lost 1 base and 2 bases, there was a span of 9 bases. The CDR3 has 15 amino acids. Germline lookup yields CDR1 LGHNA and CDR2 YNFKEQ. In DNA, the CDR3 is TGTGCCAGCAGCCAAGCGTCAGGGGCTGGAAACACCATATATTTT. The encoded protein is CASSQASGAGNTIYF.